The subject of this entry is one T cell receptor (beta chain). The antigen remains undetermined. Using immunoSEQ multiplex PCR, the repertoire was profiled, and TCRdb retains in-frame clones only, with some absent. The top ten clones hold around 30% of a sample with 120,000 or so clones, less than 90% of them seen once. This entry is derived from a study of T cell responses to AZD1222 COVID-19 vaccine. Study-level information: It was second doses at about 4 or about 12 weeks that were pooled. Study results and limitations: The donor group comprised mostly white British people and more females; the analysis possibly underestimated clonal diversity. Regions 160-218 and 743-854 dominated among vaccine-associated CD4 TCRs spanning spike. With two AZD1222 doses given, Spike-specific TCR breadth and depth both rose.

This specimen was peripheral blood, taken on day 0 of AZD1222 vaccination. This receptor was obtained from an adult in good health.

CDR3 protein: CASRSRPDNEQFF. In nucleotides, the CDR3 is TGTGCCAGCAGATCCCGACCCGACAATGAGCAGTTCTTC. This chain links TRBV6-6 with TRBJ2-1; D gene uncertain. CDR3 length: 13 residues. V gave up 6 bases and J gave up 5 bases, with 11 bases separating them. Germline V gives CDR1 MNHNY, CDR2 SVGAGI (reference sequence).